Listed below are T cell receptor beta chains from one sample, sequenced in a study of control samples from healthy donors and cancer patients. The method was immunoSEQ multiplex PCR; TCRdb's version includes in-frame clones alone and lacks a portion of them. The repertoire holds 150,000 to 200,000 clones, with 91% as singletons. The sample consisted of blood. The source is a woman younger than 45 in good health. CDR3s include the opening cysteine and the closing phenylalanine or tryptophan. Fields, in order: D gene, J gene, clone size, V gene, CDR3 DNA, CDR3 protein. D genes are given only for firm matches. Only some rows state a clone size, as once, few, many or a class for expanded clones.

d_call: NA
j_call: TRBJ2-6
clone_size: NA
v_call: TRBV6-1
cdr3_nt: TGTGCCAGCAGTGACGTCTCTGGGGCCAACGTCCTGACTTTC
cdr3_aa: CASSDVSGANVLTF

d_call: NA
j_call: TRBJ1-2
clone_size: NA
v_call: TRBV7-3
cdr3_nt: TGTGCCAGCAGCACGGACGGCTATGGCTACACCTTC
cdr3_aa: CASSTDGYGYTF

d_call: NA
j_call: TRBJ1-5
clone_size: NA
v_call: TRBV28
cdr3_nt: TGTGCCAGCAGTTTAAATATACAGGGCAATCAGCCCCAGCATTTT
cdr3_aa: CASSLNIQGNQPQHF

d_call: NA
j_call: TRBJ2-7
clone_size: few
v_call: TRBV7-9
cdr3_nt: TGTGCCAGCAGCTTAGCGGGAGGCTACGAGCAGTACTTC
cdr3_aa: CASSLAGGYEQYF

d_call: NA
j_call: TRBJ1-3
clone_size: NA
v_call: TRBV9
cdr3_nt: TGTGCCAGCAGCGTAGGAAAGAGCTCTGGAAACACCATATATTTT
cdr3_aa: CASSVGKSSGNTIYF

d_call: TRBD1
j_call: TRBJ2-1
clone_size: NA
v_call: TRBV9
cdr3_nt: TGTGCCAGCAGCTCCCGGGACAGGGACTACAATGAGCAGTTCTTC
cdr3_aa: CASSSRDRDYNEQFF

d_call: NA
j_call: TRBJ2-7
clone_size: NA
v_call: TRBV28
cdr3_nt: TGTGCCAGCAGTTTAGAGTACTCCTACGAGCAGTACTTC
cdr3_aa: CASSLEYSYEQYF

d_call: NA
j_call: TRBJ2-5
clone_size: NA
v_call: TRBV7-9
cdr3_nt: TGTGCCAGCAGCTTAGGGGGTGTAGAGACCCAGTACTTC
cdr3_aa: CASSLGGVETQYF

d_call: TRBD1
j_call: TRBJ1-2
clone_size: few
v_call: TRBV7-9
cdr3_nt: TGTGCCAGCAGCATGGGACAGGGGTGGGTCTACACCTTC
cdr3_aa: CASSMGQGWVYTF

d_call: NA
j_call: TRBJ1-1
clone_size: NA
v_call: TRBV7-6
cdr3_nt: TGTGCCAGCAGCTTGTTGAGGGACACTGAAGCTTTCTTT
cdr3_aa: CASSLLRDTEAFF

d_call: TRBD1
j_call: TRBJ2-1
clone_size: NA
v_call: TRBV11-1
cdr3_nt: TGTGCCAGCAGCTTCGGGACAGGACATTACAATGAGCAGTTCTTC
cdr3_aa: CASSFGTGHYNEQFF

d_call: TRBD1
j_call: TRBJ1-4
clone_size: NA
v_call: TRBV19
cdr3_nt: TGTGCCAGTAGTCGACAGGGGCGCGGCGAAAAACTGTTTTTT
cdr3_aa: CASSRQGRGEKLFF

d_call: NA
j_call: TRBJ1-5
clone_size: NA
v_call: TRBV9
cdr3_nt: TGTGCCAGCAGCTTAGGGGATAGCAATCAGCCCCAGCATTTT
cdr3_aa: CASSLGDSNQPQHF

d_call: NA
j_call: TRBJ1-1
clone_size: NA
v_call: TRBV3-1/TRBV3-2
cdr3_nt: TGTGCCAGCAGCCAAGGGGGGGCTGACACTGAAGCTTTCTTT
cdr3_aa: CASSQGGADTEAFF

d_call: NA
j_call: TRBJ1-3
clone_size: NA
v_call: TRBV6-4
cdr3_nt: TGTGCCAGCAGTGACTCCGGCCAGGCCTCTGGAAACACCATATATTTT
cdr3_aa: CASSDSGQASGNTIYF